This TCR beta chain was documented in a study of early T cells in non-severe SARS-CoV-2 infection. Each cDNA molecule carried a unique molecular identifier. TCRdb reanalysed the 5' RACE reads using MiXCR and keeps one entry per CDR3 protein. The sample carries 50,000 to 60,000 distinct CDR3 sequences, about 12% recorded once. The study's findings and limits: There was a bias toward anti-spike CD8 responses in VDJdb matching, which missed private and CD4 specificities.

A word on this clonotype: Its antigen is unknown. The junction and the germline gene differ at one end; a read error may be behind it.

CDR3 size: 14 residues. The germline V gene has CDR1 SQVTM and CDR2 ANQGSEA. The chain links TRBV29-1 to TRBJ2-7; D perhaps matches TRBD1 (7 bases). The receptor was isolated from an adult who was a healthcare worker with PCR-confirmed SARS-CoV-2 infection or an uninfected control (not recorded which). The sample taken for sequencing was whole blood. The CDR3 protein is CRVEGTYRGGEQYF. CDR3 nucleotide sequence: TGCCGCGTTGAAGGGACCTACAGGGGAGGCGAGCAGTACTTC.